Presented here are 18 T cell receptor beta chains from one specimen sequenced in a study of blood T cell repertoires in COVID-19. Data came from immunoSEQ multiplex PCR; TCRdb stores just in-frame clones and leaves some out. The sample holds about 270,000 clones; 88% are singletons and the top ten take around 2.9%. What was sequenced was PBMCs or T cells enriched from blood (not recorded which). The receptor set was obtained from a woman aged 45-59 years who had recovered from COVID-19.

This chain joins TRBV5-1 and TRBJ2-6; maybe TRBD1 (6 bases). V was pared by 4 bases and J by 3 bases, with 11 bases between. Germline V CDR1 and CDR2: SGHRS, YFSETQ. The CDR3 is 15 amino acids. CDR3 in DNA: TGCGCCAGCAGCATCCAGGGGTATGGGGCCAACGTCCTGACTTTC. Its protein is CASSIQGYGANVLTF. Combining the CDR3 with reference TRBV5-1 and TRBJ2-6 gives the whole variable domain KAGVTQTPRYLIKTRGQQVTLSCSPISGHRSVSWYQQTPGQGLQFLFEYFSETQRNKGNFPGRFSGRQFSNSRSEMNVSTLELGDSALYLCASSIQGYGANVLTFGAGSRLTVL.

The rearrangement uses TRBV6-5 and TRBJ2-1, with D possibly matching TRBD2 (6 bases). The CDR3 spans 12 residues. In germline, CDR1 is MNHEY, CDR2 SVGAGI. The V gene lost 0 bases and the J gene lost 15 bases, with 12 bases spanning the gap. Here the CDR3 reads CASSYSSGGLFF. In nucleotides, the CDR3 is TGTGCCAGCAGTTACTCAAGTGGGGGGTTGTTCTTC.

The chain employs TRBV28 and TRBJ1-2; TRBD1 matches 7 bases. Germline V gene sequence: CDR1 MDHEN, CDR2 SYDVKM. V dropped 5 bases and J dropped 8; count of bases not matched to a gene: 11. The CDR3 is 14 residues long. The CDR3 bases are TGTGCCAGCAGTAGTACAGGGGCGAAGGAGGGCTACACCTTC. Protein sequence: CASSSTGAKEGYTF.

This clone appeared a single time. The chain links TRBV28 to TRBJ1-3; D may be TRBD1 (6 bases). CDR1 and CDR2 (germline): MDHEN, SYDVKM. The V and J ends lost 4 bases and 2 bases respectively, with 6 bases between them. CDR3 length: 13 amino acids. The CDR3 sequence is CASSSGAGNTIYF. The CDR3 DNA sequence: TGTGCCAGCAGTTCAGGGGCTGGAAACACCATATATTTT.

Comments on this clone: In the same sample, other DNA sequences code for this CDR3. V usage is TRBV10-2 and J usage is TRBJ2-7; the D is unclear. Germline V gene sequence: CDR1 WSHSY, CDR2 SAAADI. V lost 3 bases to trimming and J lost 6 bases, with 9 bases between them. The CDR3 spans 12 residues. The CDR3 DNA reads as TGCGCCAGCAGTGACGGTCTGCGCGAGCAGTACTTC. Translation gives CASSDGLREQYF.

J is TRBJ2-1 and V is TRBV6-2 or TRBV6-3; tentative D call: TRBD2 (6 bases). Deletions cut 2 bases from V and 7 bases from J, with 12 bases between. Germline values: CDR1 MNHEY, CDR2 SVGEGT. The CDR3 is 14 residues long. CDR3 in amino acids: CASSYDSGRNEQFF. CDR3 nucleotide sequence: TGTGCCAGCAGTTACGACTCAGGGAGGAATGAGCAGTTCTTC.

The chain is built from TRBV7-2 and TRBJ1-6; D remains ambiguous. V gave up 3 bases and J gave up 10 bases, with 13 bases separating them. Germline-derived CDR1 and CDR2 are SGHTA and FQGNSA. CDR3 length: 14 residues. CDR3 coding DNA: TGTGCCAGCAGCTTGAGAGGGTACGAATCACCCCTCCACTTT. As protein: CASSLRGYESPLHF.

The count of this clone is one. The chain couples TRBV28 to TRBJ1-1; 7 bases line up with TRBD1. This CDR3 has 14 amino acids. With 7 bases clipped from V and 4 bases from J, the junction kept 9 bases outside the gene matches. Germline loops: CDR1 MDHEN, CDR2 SYDVKM. CDR3 nucleotide sequence: TGTGCCAGCACCCCAGGGGGGTTTCCCACTGAAGCTTTCTTT. It translates to CASTPGGFPTEAFF. The complete variable domain, with remaining parts taken from reference TRBV28 and TRBJ1-1, reads DVKVTQSSRYLVKRTGEKVFLECVQDMDHENMFWYRQDPGLGLRLIYFSYDVKMKEKGDIPEGYSVSREKKERFSLILESASTNQTSMYLCASTPGGFPTEAFFGQGTRLTVV.

This chain uses TRBV10-2 with TRBJ1-5; D gene unclear. V lost 0 bases to trimming and J lost 7 bases, with 13 bases between them. Germline CDR1 WSHSY, CDR2 SAAADI. The CDR3 is 15 residues long. In DNA, the CDR3 is TGCGCCAGCAGTGAGTCTGCGTCCCTCCGGCAGCCCCAGCATTTT. This gives the protein CASSESASLRQPQHF.

The chain uses TRBV18 and TRBJ1-2; 7 nucleotides match TRBD1. The CDR3 sequence is 15 residues long. The V segment lost 2 bases and the J segment 0 bases; nucleotides outside the gene matches: 3. In germline, CDR1 is KGHSH, CDR2 LQKENI. CDR3 loop: CASSPGTASNYGYTF. The CDR3 bases are TGTGCCAGCTCACCAGGGACAGCCTCTAACTATGGCTACACCTTC.

This clone was observed a handful of times. The chain couples TRBV7-2 to TRBJ1-5; D perhaps matches TRBD1 (6 bases). The CDR3 extends over 16 amino acids. Per germline, CDR1 SGHTA and CDR2 FQGNSA. The germline V and J ends were trimmed by 0 bases and 4 bases, with 13 bases remaining between them. The CDR3: CASSLARQEPNQPQHF. The CDR3 DNA is TGTGCCAGCAGCTTAGCGCGACAGGAGCCTAATCAGCCCCAGCATTTT. The variable domain in full, completed from reference TRBV7-2 and TRBJ1-5, reads GAGVSQSPSNKVTEKGKDVELRCDPISGHTALYWYRQSLGQGLEFLIYFQGNSAPDKSGLPSDRFSAERTGGSVSTLTIQRTQQEDSAVYLCASSLARQEPNQPQHFGDGTRLSIL.

Of note for this clone: The same CDR3 is also encoded by other DNA sequences in this sample. The chain has TRBV28 and TRBJ1-1, with D unclear. The germline V gene has CDR1 MDHEN and CDR2 SYDVKM. Deletions cut 2 bases from V and 1 base from J, with 5 bases between. The CDR3 is 13 amino acids. CDR3 sequence: CASSLAGNTEAFF. The CDR3, as DNA: TGTGCCAGCAGTTTAGCCGGGAACACTGAAGCTTTCTTT.

The chain uses TRBV6-2 or TRBV6-3 and TRBJ2-1; D is perhaps TRBD2 (6 bases). V was pared by 2 bases and J by 8 bases, with 16 bases between. The CDR3 totals 15 residues. Germline-derived CDR1 and CDR2 are MNHEY and SVGEGT. The CDR3 protein is CASSYDTGRPDEQFF. As DNA, the CDR3 is TGTGCCAGCAGTTACGATACTGGGAGGCCGGATGAGCAGTTCTTC.

The CDR3 is CASRRSFSEQYF. The CDR3 bases are TGTGCCAGCAGACGGTCTTTTAGCGAGCAGTACTTC. This chain uses TRBV28 with TRBJ2-7; D gene ambiguous. CDR1 is MDHEN, CDR2 SYDVKM, per germline. Deletions cut 6 bases from V and 6 bases from J, with 12 bases between. The CDR3 loop spans 12 amino acids.

This rearrangement joins TRBV14 to TRBJ2-5; possibly TRBD2 for D (6 bases). CDR1 and CDR2 from the germline V gene are SGHDN and FVKESK. Trimming shortened V by 3 bases and J by 5 bases, and 10 bases separated the two germline ends. The CDR3 runs 13 residues. CDR3 in amino acids: CASSQGLRETQYF. DNA for the CDR3: TGTGCCAGCAGCCAGGGACTGCGCGAGACCCAGTACTTC. Combining the CDR3 with reference TRBV14 and TRBJ2-5 gives the whole variable domain EAGVTQFPSHSVIEKGQTVTLRCDPISGHDNLYWYRRVMGKEIKFLLHFVKESKQDESGMPNNRFLAERTGGTYSTLKVQPAELEDSGVYFCASSQGLRETQYFGPGTRLLVL.

The gene calls are TRBV19 and TRBJ1-4; D remains ambiguous. Germline V gene lookup returns CDR1 LNHDA and CDR2 SQIVND (reference sequence). Trimming left V 7 bases short and J 4 bases short, with 7 bases between. The CDR3 extends over 12 amino acids. The CDR3 nucleotides are TGTGCCAGTAAAGAGGGTAATGAAAAACTGTTTTTT. Translated, it gives CASKEGNEKLFF.

V and J are TRBV29-1 and TRBJ1-1, with a possible D match to TRBD1 (6 bases). V was cut by 6 bases and J by 0 bases, with 11 bases left in between. Germline lookup yields CDR1 SQVTM and CDR2 ANQGSEA. The CDR3 consists of 13 residues. The CDR3 spells CSVTDRLNTEAFF. The CDR3 DNA sequence: TGCAGCGTCACAGACAGGCTGAACACTGAAGCTTTCTTT.

The chain carries TRBV10-2 and TRBJ2-1, with TRBD2 matching over 11 bases. The junction had 12 bases not matched to a gene; V was cut back by 7 bases and J by 7 bases. Germline values: CDR1 WSHSY, CDR2 SAAADI. The CDR3 runs 16 residues. DNA for the CDR3: TGCGCCAGCAAGCCTAGCGGGAGGCCCTCGAGGAATGAGCAGTTCTTC. This codes for CASKPSGRPSRNEQFF.